The present T cell receptor (beta chain) was sequenced within a study of T cell responses to AZD1222 COVID-19 vaccine. Whole-study results and caveats: At study baseline, merely a handful of AZD1222 recipients were seropositive. White British people made up most donors, females outnumbered males, and clonal diversity was possibly underestimated.

This CDR3 has 14 residues. The germline CDR1 and CDR2 sequences are KGHSH and LQKENI. Trimming left V 6 bases short and J 5 bases short, with 17 bases between. Assay used: immunoSEQ multiplex PCR; TCRdb lists only in-frame clones, some missing. The table shows 130,000 or so clones, with roughly 90% occurring only once. Concerning this clone itself: Its antigen remains unidentified.

The V gene is TRBV18, the J gene TRBJ2-7, with a possible D match to TRBD1 (7 bases). The source material was peripheral blood, sampled on day 0 of AZD1222 vaccination. The TCR was taken from an adult in good health. The DNA of the CDR3 is TGTGCCAGCTCCTTAGGGGGCGCGGGGAACGAGCAGTACTTC. This codes for CASSLGGAGNEQYF.